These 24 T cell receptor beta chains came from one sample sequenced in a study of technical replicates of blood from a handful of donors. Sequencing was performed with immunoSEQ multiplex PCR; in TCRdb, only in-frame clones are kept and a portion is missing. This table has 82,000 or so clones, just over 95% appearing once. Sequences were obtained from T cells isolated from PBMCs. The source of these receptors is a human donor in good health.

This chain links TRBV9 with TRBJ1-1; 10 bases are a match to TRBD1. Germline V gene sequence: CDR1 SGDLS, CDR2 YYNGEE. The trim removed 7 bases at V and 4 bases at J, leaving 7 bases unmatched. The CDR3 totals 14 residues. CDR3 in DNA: TGTGCCAGCGGAGGGACAGGGGATAGCACTGAAGCTTTCTTT. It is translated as CASGGTGDSTEAFF. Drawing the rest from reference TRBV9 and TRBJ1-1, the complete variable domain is DSGVTQTPKHLITATGQRVTLRCSPRSGDLSVYWYQQSLDQGLQFLIQYYNGEERAKGNILERFSAQQFPDLHSELNLSSLELGDSALYFCASGGTGDSTEAFFGQGTRLTVV.

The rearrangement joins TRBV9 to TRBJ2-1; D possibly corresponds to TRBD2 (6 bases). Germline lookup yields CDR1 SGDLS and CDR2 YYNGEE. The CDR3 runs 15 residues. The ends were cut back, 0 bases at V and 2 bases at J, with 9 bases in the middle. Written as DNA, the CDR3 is TGTGCCAGCAGCGTAGGTGCGGGAACCTACAATGAGCAGTTCTTC. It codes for CASSVGAGTYNEQFF.

The CDR3 is CASSFQWGVNTGELFF. CDR3 DNA sequence: TGCGCCAGCAGCTTCCAGTGGGGAGTGAACACCGGGGAGCTGTTTTTT. The rearrangement links TRBV5-1 to TRBJ2-2; D possibly corresponds to TRBD2 (5 bases). The CDR3 has 16 amino acids. Germline lookup yields CDR1 SGHRS and CDR2 YFSETQ. V dropped 2 bases and J dropped 1 base, with 12 bases sitting between them.

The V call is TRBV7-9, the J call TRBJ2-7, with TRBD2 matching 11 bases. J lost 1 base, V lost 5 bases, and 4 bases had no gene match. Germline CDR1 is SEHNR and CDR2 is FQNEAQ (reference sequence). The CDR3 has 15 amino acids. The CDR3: CASSPTSGGSYEQYF. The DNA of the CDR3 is TGTGCCAGCAGCCCTACTAGCGGGGGTTCCTACGAGCAGTACTTC.

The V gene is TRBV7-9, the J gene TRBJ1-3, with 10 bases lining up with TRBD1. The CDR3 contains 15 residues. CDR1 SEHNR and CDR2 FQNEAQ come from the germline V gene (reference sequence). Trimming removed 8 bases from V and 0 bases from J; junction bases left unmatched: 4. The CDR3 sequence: CASDRQGASGNTIYF. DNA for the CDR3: TGTGCCAGCGACAGACAGGGGGCCTCTGGAAACACCATATATTTT.

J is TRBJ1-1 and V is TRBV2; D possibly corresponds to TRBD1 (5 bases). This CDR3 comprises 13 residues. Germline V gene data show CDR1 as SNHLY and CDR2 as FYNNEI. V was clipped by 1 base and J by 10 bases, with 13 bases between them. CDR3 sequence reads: CASSEEQFRVAFF. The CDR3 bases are TGTGCCAGCAGTGAAGAGCAATTCAGGGTAGCTTTCTTT.

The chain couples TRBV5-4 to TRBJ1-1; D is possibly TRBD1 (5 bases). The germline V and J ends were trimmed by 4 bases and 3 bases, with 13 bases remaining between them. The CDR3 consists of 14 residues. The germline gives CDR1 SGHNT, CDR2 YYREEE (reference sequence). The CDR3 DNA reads TGTGCCAGCAGCCCCACAGGCTTCTACACTGAAGCTTTCTTT. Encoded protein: CASSPTGFYTEAFF.

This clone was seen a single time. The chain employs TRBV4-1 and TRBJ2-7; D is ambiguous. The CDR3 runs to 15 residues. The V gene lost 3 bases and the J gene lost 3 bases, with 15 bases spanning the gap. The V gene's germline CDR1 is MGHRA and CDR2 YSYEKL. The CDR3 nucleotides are TGCGCCAGCAGCCAGCTACACAGTTTAGACTACGAGCAGTACTTC. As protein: CASSQLHSLDYEQYF.

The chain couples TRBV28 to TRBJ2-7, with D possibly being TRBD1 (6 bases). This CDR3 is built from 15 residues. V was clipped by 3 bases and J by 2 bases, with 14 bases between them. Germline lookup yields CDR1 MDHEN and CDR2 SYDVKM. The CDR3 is CASSLPRQVPYEQYF. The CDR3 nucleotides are TGTGCCAGCAGTTTGCCCCGACAGGTCCCCTACGAGCAGTACTTC.

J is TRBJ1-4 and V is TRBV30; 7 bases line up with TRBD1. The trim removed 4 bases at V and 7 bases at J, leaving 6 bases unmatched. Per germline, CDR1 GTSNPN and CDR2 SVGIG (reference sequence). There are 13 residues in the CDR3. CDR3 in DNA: TGTGCCTGGAACAGGGGCAACGGTGAAAAACTGTTTTTT. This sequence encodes CAWNRGNGEKLFF.

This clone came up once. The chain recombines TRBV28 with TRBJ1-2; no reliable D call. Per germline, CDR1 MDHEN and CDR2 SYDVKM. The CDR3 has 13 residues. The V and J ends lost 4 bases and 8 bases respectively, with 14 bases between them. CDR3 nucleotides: TGTGCCAGCAGTTCCAATCTCGGGAGGGGCTACACCTTC. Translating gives CASSSNLGRGYTF.

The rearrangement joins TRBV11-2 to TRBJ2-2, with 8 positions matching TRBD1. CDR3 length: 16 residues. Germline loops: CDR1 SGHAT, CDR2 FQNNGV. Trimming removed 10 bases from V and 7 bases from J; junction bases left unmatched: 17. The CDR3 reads CATVKDREILGGELFF. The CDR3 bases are TGTGCCACCGTCAAGGACAGGGAGATTTTGGGCGGGGAGCTGTTTTTT. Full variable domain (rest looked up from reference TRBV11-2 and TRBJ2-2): EAGVAQSPRYKIIEKRQSVAFWCNPISGHATLYWYQQILGQGPKLLIQFQNNGVVDDSQLPKDRFSAERLKGVDSTLKIQPAKLEDSAVYLCATVKDREILGGELFFGEGSRLTVL.

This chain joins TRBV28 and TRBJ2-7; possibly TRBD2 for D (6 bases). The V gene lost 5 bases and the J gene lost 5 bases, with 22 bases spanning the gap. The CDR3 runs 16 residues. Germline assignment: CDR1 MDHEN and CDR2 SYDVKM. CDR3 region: CASSPPGQGLIDEQYF. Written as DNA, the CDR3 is TGTGCCAGCAGTCCCCCCGGGCAGGGACTGATTGACGAGCAGTACTTC.

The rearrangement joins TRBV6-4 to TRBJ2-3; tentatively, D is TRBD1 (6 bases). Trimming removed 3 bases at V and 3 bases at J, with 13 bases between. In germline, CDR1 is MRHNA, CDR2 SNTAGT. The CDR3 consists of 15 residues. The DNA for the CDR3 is TGTGCCAGCAGTGAAGGGGCAGGGGAGACAGATACGCAGTATTTT. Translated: CASSEGAGETDTQYF.

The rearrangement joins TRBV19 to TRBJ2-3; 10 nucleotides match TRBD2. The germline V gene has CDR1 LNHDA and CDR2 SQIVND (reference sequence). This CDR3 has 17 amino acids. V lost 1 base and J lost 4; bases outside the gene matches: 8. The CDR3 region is CASSIAASGRLSDTQYF. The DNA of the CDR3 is TGTGCCAGTAGTATAGCTGCTAGCGGGAGACTTTCAGATACGCAGTATTTT. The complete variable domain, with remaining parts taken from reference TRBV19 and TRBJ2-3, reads DGGITQSPKYLFRKEGQNVTLSCEQNLNHDAMYWYRQDPGQGLRLIYYSQIVNDFQKGDIAEGYSVSREKKESFPLTVTSAQKNPTAFYLCASSIAASGRLSDTQYFGPGTRLTVL.

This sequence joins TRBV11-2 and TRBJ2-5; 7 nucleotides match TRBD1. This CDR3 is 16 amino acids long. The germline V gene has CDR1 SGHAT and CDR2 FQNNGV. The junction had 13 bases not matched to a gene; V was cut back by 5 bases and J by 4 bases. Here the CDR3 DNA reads TGTGCCAGCAGCCTGACAGGGTCCGTTTTAGTAGAGACCCAGTACTTC. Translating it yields CASSLTGSVLVETQYF. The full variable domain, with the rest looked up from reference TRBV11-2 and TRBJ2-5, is EAGVAQSPRYKIIEKRQSVAFWCNPISGHATLYWYQQILGQGPKLLIQFQNNGVVDDSQLPKDRFSAERLKGVDSTLKIQPAKLEDSAVYLCASSLTGSVLVETQYFGPGTRLLVL.

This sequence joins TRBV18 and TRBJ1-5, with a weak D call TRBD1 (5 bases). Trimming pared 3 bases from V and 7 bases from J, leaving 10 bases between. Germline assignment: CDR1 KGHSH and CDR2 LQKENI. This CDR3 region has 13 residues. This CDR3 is CASSPAGGQPQHF. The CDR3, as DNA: TGTGCCAGCTCACCCGCGGGGGGGCAGCCCCAGCATTTT.

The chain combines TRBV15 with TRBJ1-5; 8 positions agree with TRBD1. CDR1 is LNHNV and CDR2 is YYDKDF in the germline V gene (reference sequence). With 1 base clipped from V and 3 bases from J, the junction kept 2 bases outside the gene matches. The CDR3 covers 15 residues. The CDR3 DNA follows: TGTGCCACCAGCAGAGGGACAGGGTTCAATCAGCCCCAGCATTTT. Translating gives CATSRGTGFNQPQHF.

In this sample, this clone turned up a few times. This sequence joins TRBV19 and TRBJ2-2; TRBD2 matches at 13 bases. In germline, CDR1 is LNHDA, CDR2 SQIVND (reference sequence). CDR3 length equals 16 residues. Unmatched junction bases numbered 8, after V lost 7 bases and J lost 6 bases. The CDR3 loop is CASTPSGTSGAGELFF. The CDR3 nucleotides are TGTGCCAGTACCCCATCAGGGACTAGCGGGGCCGGGGAGCTGTTTTTT.

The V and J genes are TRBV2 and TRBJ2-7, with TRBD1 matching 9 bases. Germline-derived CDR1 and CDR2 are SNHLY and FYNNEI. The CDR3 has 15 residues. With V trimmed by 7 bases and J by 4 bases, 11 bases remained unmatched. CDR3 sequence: CASKAGTGMNYEQYF. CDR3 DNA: TGTGCCAGCAAAGCCGGGACAGGGATGAATTACGAGCAGTACTTC.

CDR3 loop: CASSLRLAGGAEQYF. CDR3 nucleotide sequence: TGTGCCAGCAGTTTACGGCTAGCGGGAGGAGCCGAGCAGTACTTC. The chain combines TRBV27 with TRBJ2-7, with 11 bases lining up with TRBD2. This CDR3 region has 15 residues. The J segment lost 6 bases and the V segment lost 2 bases, leaving 6 bases of the junction unmatched. Germline V gene data show CDR1 as MNHEY and CDR2 as SMNVEV (reference sequence).

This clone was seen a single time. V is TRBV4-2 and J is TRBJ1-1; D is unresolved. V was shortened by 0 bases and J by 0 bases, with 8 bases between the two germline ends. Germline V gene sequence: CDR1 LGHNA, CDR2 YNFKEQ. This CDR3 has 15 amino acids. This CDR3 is CASSQEALMNTEAFF. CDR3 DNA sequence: TGTGCCAGCAGCCAAGAAGCCCTTATGAACACTGAAGCTTTCTTT.

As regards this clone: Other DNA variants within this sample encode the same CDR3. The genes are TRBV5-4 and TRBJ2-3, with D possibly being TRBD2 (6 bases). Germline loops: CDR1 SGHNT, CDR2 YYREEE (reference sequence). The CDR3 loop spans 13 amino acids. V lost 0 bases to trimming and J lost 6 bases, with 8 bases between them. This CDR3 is CASSLVAADTQYF. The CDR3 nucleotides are TGTGCCAGCAGCTTGGTAGCGGCGGATACGCAGTATTTT.

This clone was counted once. The CDR3 loop reads CASSIRGDTEAFF. The CDR3 DNA reads as TGTGCCAGTAGTATTCGGGGGGACACTGAAGCTTTCTTT. V usage is TRBV19 and J usage is TRBJ1-1; weak D call: TRBD1 (5 bases). V was cut by 3 bases and J by 3 bases, with 8 bases left in between. CDR1 is LNHDA, CDR2 SQIVND, per germline (reference sequence). This CDR3 has 13 amino acids. The full variable domain, with the rest looked up from reference TRBV19 and TRBJ1-1, is DGGITQSPKYLFRKEGQNVTLSCEQNLNHDAMYWYRQDPGQGLRLIYYSQIVNDFQKGDIAEGYSVSREKKESFPLTVTSAQKNPTAFYLCASSIRGDTEAFFGQGTRLTVV.